The clone carrying this T cell receptor (beta chain) was detected ten times or more. As for time point: patch test 1, 2 weeks after DPC sensitization. Specified treatment: therapeutic diphenylcyclopropenone sensitization with weekly scalp DPC. The CDR3 spans 14 residues. V lost 2 bases and J lost 6; bases outside the gene matches: 5. TCRdb used MiXCR to reprocess the RACE reads, holding one entry per CDR3 protein. The sample has 79,000 or so distinct CDR3 sequences, 10% seen once. The data were taken from a study of human T cells and chemical hapten exposure. The starting material was whole blood, obtained in connection with sensitization to the hapten diphenylcyclopropenone (DPC). The chain uses TRBV12-3 or TRBV12-4 and TRBJ1-2, with 8 bases fitting TRBD1. The TCR was taken from a woman aged 45-65 years with alopecia areata. Some clones in this sample may be carry-over from other donors' samples. CDR3 DNA: TGTGCCAGCAGTTTACGTCAGGGGGCGGATGGCTACACCTTC. Translation: CASSLRQGADGYTF.